This T cell receptor (beta chain) is from a study of shared clonotypes between healthy human individuals (dated by TCRdb to about 2020). Turning to the overall study: Three men and two women, aged 18 to 49 years, made up the cohort. To estimate repertoire size and how much clonotypes are shared between individuals, the study performed deep sequencing of blood TCR repertoires from a few healthy adults. Each donor's leukapheresis produced roughly between roughly 0.85 and 10 billion PBMCs. To increase sequencing depth and limit assay-specific biases, TCR repertoire library preparation and sequencing were carried out by different laboratories using diverse techniques. For each donor, CD4 naive and CD4 memory were each given three plates, CD8 naive was given two plates, and CD8 memory was given one plate.

For the CD8 naive samples, CD45RO-negative cells were positively selected for CCR7, yielding a CD45RA+CCR7+ population from which TemRA cells were excluded. The donors were healthy, HIV-negative adults with no recently reported acute infections or vaccinations. Every donor was a Caucasian adult living in Nashville, Tennessee, USA. Blood was obtained by leukapheresis, after which PBMCs were separated by Ficoll-Histopaque density gradient centrifugation and cryopreserved in liquid nitrogen vapor phase. Analytical flow cytometry was used to check the purity and quantity of every magnetically sorted T cell population. Each sorted fraction had its genomic DNA isolated and then quantified by UV absorbance on a Nanodrop 2000c. TCR CDR3 regions were amplified from genomic DNA by multiplex PCR using the deep immunoSEQ assay. Genomic DNA extracted from each cell subset was distributed evenly over all wells of several immunoSEQ 96-well plates, and each plate served as one replicate. For sorted subsets, each replicate PCR was loaded with roughly 200 ng genomic DNA, equivalent to 25,000 to 35,000 T cell genomes. The purified libraries were quantified using a Qubit 3.0 fluorometer, sized with a Bioanalyzer 2100, and then quantified again using the KAPA Library Quantification kit. Every immunoSEQ 96-well plate was sequenced on a dedicated single-read 150-cycle Illumina NextSeq 550 flow cell. Concerning the study's data processing: Because the immunoSEQ output held only junctional sequences and lacked quality scores, the filtering could not match the filtering applied to full-length reads. To assign V/J genes and CDR3, sequences were annotated using PyIR, a Python wrapper for IgBLAST v1.9, with IMGT germline references. Reads with weak V/J assignments (E-value above 1e-6), missing CDR3, stop codons, out-of-frame junctions, or ambiguous translated residues were removed. A V3J clonotype was defined by an identical inferred V gene, J gene, and CDR3 amino acid sequence. To compute the percentage overlap between repertoires, the number of shared unique clonotypes was divided by the size of the smaller repertoire. Repertoire richness was assessed with RTK rarefaction, the Chao1 estimator, and Recon v2.1 estimates of unobserved clonotypes. For all TCRbeta clonotypes obtained by the gDNA method from a few donors, generation probabilities were computed with OLGA. The table comes from immuneACCESS by way of TCRdb, which keeps in-frame sequences with V and J called. Part of the clones is missing from these tables; in studies checked, under half for an unresolved V gene and the rest for unknown reasons. V, J and clone size are taken as reported in that table, and D and trimming were inferred from the DNA itself. The sample yields about 2 million clones; approximately 94% were counted once. The top ten clonotypes cover under 1.5% of the sample.

Study-wide findings and limitations: Because the study included a small number of donors, the genetic and exposure-history diversity represented was limited. About 4.5% of naive CD4, approximately 3.7% of naive CD8, 2.3% of memory CD4, and over 0.35% of memory CD8 clonotypes were shared across a few donors. Sampling was restricted to blood, and TCR repertoires in tissue are likely to differ from TCR repertoires in blood. Pairwise subsampling led to the expectation that sequencing depth would affect the degree of clonotype sharing among donors. Even with the large sequencing depth, rarefaction of the sorted-subset datasets indicated that sequencing was incomplete. Compared with non-shared clonotypes, the clonotypes found in all four sorted-subset donors had higher generation probabilities. Naive subsets generally had larger estimated clonotype richness than memory subsets.

CDR1 and CDR2, looked up from the germline V gene, are SNHLY and FYNNEI. At the junction V is shortened by 0 bases and J by 7 bases, with 16 bases in between. Measured from the cysteine to the phenylalanine, the CDR3 is 15 residues long. The retained sequence is limited to the CDR3, 45 bases, with the frame set at the first base. As concerns this clone: There is no known antigen for this receptor. Base qualities are not at hand, and no much larger clone is one base apart.

The sequence derives from a man younger than 35 in good health. The sequenced sample consisted of naive CD8+ T cells sorted from blood. In light of the paper, this sample's cell subset or site label describes: CD45RA+CCR7+. The V and J segments used are TRBV2 and TRBJ2-7; TRBD2 is a weak D gene call, 5 bases matching. The CDR3 reads CASSEAPIATREQYF. The DNA sequence is as follows: TGTGCCAGCAGTGAAGCGCCGATAGCGACGAGGGAGCAGTACTTC. The CDR3, completed at both ends by the reference TRBV2 and TRBJ2-7 genes, gives the full variable domain EPEVTQTPSHQVTQMGQEVILRCVPISNHLYFYWYRQILGQKVEFLVSFYNNEISEKSEIFDDQFSVERPDGSNFTLKIRSTKLEDSAMYFCASSEAPIATREQYFGPGTRLTVT.